This TCR beta chain was sequenced in a study of OX40 agonist ivuxolimab in advanced cancers. Study-level points and caveats: Clonal expansion in partial responders at 0.1-3.0 mg/kg ranked among the lowest.

Germline values: CDR1 MNHNS, CDR2 SASEGT. The CDR3 length is 15 residues. The trim removed 4 bases at V and 6 bases at J, leaving 10 bases unmatched. A note on this clone: The target antigen is unknown.

Measured with immunoSEQ multiplex PCR; TCRdb has only the in-frame clones, and not every one. Of fewer than 80,000 clones listed, 80% to 90% are singletons. Specimen: CD4+ or CD8+ T cells sorted from blood, collected in a trial of the OX40 agonist ivuxolimab. The rearrangement uses TRBV6-1 and TRBJ2-7, with 9 bases that match TRBD2. The clonotype comes from an adult with an advanced solid tumor such as melanoma, head and neck, liver or kidney cancer. DNA of the CDR3: TGTGCCAGCAGTGTCTTTAGCGGGAGCCGCGGCGAGCAGTACTTC. Translating it yields CASSVFSGSRGEQYF.